This T cell receptor (beta chain) is drawn from a study of blood T cell repertoires in COVID-19. Across the study: Researchers got acute and convalescent COVID-19 samples from the United States, Italy and Spain. PBMCs, B-cell-depleted T cells, or T cells were the source of the cDNA or gDNA that made up the material.

Original methodology: Researchers report that nucleated cell counts were estimated from reference gene primer amplification. The table came from immunoSEQ multiplex PCR; TCRdb's copy has only in-frame clones and leaves some out. Clone size and the V and J calls come from that table; the DNA yielded D and trimming. The table has under 35,000 clones, 88% seen once. Looked up from germline, CDR1 is SGHRS and CDR2 is YFSETQ. This CDR3 is built from 16 residues. V shed 0 bases and J 1 base; nucleotides not matched to a gene: 0. This chain uses TRBV5-1 with TRBJ2-6; 8 bases fit TRBD1. This clonotype was sampled from a man aged 55-75 years with active COVID-19. The sample consisted of peripheral blood. The chain's CDR3 is CASSLGDRSGANVLTF. As DNA, the CDR3 is TGCGCCAGCAGCTTGGGGGACAGGTCTGGGGCCAACGTCCTGACTTTC.